The 24 T cell receptor beta chains in this list originate from one sample, sequenced in a study of shared clonotypes between healthy human individuals. TCRdb keeps only in-frame clones here, not all; method: immunoSEQ multiplex PCR. The data hold approximately 320,000 clones, with approximately 79% observed a single time. Sequencing was done on a sample of memory CD4+ T cells sorted from blood. Subset of the sample: CD45RA-negative fraction. Receptor source: a man aged 25 to 40 in good health.

The chain uses TRBV2 and TRBJ2-7; D ambiguous. V dropped 5 bases and J dropped 4 bases, with 9 bases sitting between them. CDR1 is SNHLY, CDR2 FYNNEI, per germline. The CDR3 runs to 12 residues. In DNA, the CDR3 is TGTGCCAGCAGTACGAACCTTTACGAGCAGTACTTC. Encoded protein: CASSTNLYEQYF.

For the CDR3, the DNA is TGCAGCACCAGTGGGGGGGTGGTGAACACTGAAGCTTTCTTT. Its protein is CSTSGGVVNTEAFF. The chain recombines TRBV29-1 with TRBJ1-1, with a possible D match to TRBD1 (5 bases). The ends were cut back, 8 bases at V and 0 bases at J, with 16 bases in the middle. This CDR3 region has 14 residues. Germline loops: CDR1 SQVTM, CDR2 ANQGSEA.

This clone was seen just once. The chain employs TRBV29-1 and TRBJ2-2; 10 nucleotides agree with TRBD1. The ends lost 4 bases at V and 6 bases at J; junction bases unmatched: 5. The CDR3 length is 14 residues. Germline V gene lookup returns CDR1 SQVTM and CDR2 ANQGSEA. CDR3 protein: CSVARQGASGELFF. CDR3 in DNA: TGCAGCGTTGCGAGACAGGGGGCGTCCGGGGAGCTGTTTTTT.

The chain is built from TRBV5-1 and TRBJ2-3; a possible D gene is TRBD1 (5 bases). The CDR3 sequence is 17 residues long. In germline, CDR1 is SGHRS, CDR2 YFSETQ. V gave up 2 bases and J gave up 0 bases, with 16 bases separating them. CDR3 region: CASSFDPQGTSTDTQYF. CDR3 sequence (DNA): TGCGCCAGCAGCTTCGACCCTCAGGGCACTAGCACAGATACGCAGTATTTT.

Only one count was recorded for this clone. This chain joins TRBV11-3 and TRBJ2-1; D call uncertain. CDR1 is SGHNT, CDR2 YENEEA, per germline. This CDR3 region has 11 residues. V lost 4 bases and J 6 bases, leaving 4 bases between the germline ends. CDR3 bases: TGTGCCAGCAGCTACAGCAATGAGCAGTTCTTC. This translates into CASSYSNEQFF.

V gene TRBV19 combines with J gene TRBJ1-5; 7 bases match TRBD1. This CDR3 is 17 amino acids long. CDR1 LNHDA and CDR2 SQIVND come from the germline V gene (reference sequence). V dropped 6 bases and J dropped 0; count of bases not matched to a gene: 11. The CDR3 loop reads CASRRDRVTFSNQPQHF. DNA for the CDR3: TGTGCCAGTAGACGAGACAGGGTAACTTTTAGCAATCAGCCCCAGCATTTT.

The chain employs TRBV5-1 and TRBJ1-5; D ambiguous. Germline loops: CDR1 SGHRS, CDR2 YFSETQ. V shed 2 bases and J shed 5 bases, with 11 bases lying between them. The CDR3 consists of 14 residues. The CDR3 here is CASSLRHGDQPQHF. DNA of the CDR3: TGCGCCAGCAGCTTAAGACACGGGGATCAGCCCCAGCATTTT.

V usage is TRBV20-1 and J usage is TRBJ2-7; D gene unclear. Germline V gives CDR1 DFQATT, CDR2 SNEGSKA (reference sequence). Trimming cost V 4 bases and J 5 bases, with 9 bases left between them. The CDR3 length is 11 residues. CDR3 DNA sequence: TGCAGTGCTAACAGAATCCACGAGCAGTACTTC. Protein product: CSANRIHEQYF.

This clone was seen just once. The rearrangement joins TRBV9 to TRBJ2-1, with 7 bases lining up with TRBD1. This CDR3 has 14 amino acids. The V and J ends lost 2 bases and 4 bases, in that order; junction bases with no gene match: 3. Germline loops: CDR1 SGDLS, CDR2 YYNGEE. The CDR3 region is CASSVQTGYNEQFF. CDR3 DNA: TGTGCCAGCAGCGTCCAGACAGGGTACAATGAGCAGTTCTTC.

The V call is TRBV28, the J call TRBJ1-5, with TRBD1 identical over 8 bases. The CDR3 extends over 17 amino acids. The germline CDR1 and CDR2 sequences are MDHEN and SYDVKM. V lost 8 bases and J lost 0; bases outside the gene matches: 12. The CDR3 nucleotides are TGTGCCAGCGTATCAAAAAAGGGGACAGGTAGCAATCAGCCCCAGCATTTT. It yields the protein CASVSKKGTGSNQPQHF.

The rearrangement uses TRBV19 and TRBJ2-2; possibly TRBD1 or TRBD2 for D (5 bases each). Trimming left V 5 bases short and J 0 bases short, with 19 bases between. In germline, CDR1 is LNHDA, CDR2 SQIVND (reference sequence). This CDR3 contains 18 residues. DNA of the CDR3: TGTGCCAGTAGTTCTGAGGGGTTAGGGCCGACGAACACCGGGGAGCTGTTTTTT. Its protein product is CASSSEGLGPTNTGELFF.

The chain is built from TRBV7-9 and TRBJ1-3; no reliable D call. CDR1 SEHNR and CDR2 FQNEAQ come from the germline V gene (reference sequence). The CDR3 runs 13 residues. V dropped 6 bases and J dropped 2 bases, with 8 bases sitting between them. The CDR3 region is CASRRLTGNTIYF. The CDR3, as DNA: TGTGCCAGCAGACGACTTACTGGAAACACCATATATTTT.

The rearrangement links TRBV7-6 to TRBJ1-3; TRBD1 is a possible D gene (5 bases). CDR1 SGHVS and CDR2 FNYEAQ come from the germline V gene. V was trimmed by 5 bases and J by 7 bases, leaving 21 bases between them. The CDR3 covers 16 residues. The CDR3 reads CASSRSRTDKGNTIYF. The CDR3 region has the DNA TGTGCCAGCAGCCGTAGTCGGACTGATAAGGGGAACACCATATATTTT.

The chain joins TRBV5-8 to TRBJ1-1; D perhaps matches TRBD1 (5 bases). Germline V gene lookup returns CDR1 SGHTS and CDR2 YDEGEE. Deletions cut 3 bases from V and 7 bases from J, with 13 bases between. The CDR3 has 13 amino acids. This chain's CDR3 is CASSWKGRGEAFF. The CDR3 coding sequence is TGTGCCAGCAGCTGGAAAGGAAGGGGTGAAGCTTTCTTT. Drawing the rest from reference TRBV5-8 and TRBJ1-1, the complete variable domain is EAGVTQSPTHLIKTRGQQATLRCSPISGHTSVYWYQQALGLGLQFLLWYDEGEERNRGNFPPRFSGRQFPNYSSELNVNALELEDSALYLCASSWKGRGEAFFGQGTRLTVV.

The chain uses TRBV27 and TRBJ2-7, with a weak D call TRBD2 (6 bases). Germline-derived CDR1 and CDR2 are MNHEY and SMNVEV (reference sequence). The CDR3 totals 15 residues. Deletions cut 3 bases from V and 0 bases from J, with 12 bases between. Written as DNA, the CDR3 is TGTGCCAGCAGTTTGGAGGGCCACAGCTCCTACGAGCAGTACTTC. Its translation is CASSLEGHSSYEQYF.

The chain is built from TRBV18 and TRBJ1-6, with a weak D call TRBD1 (5 bases). The length of the CDR3 is 14 residues. CDR1 is KGHSH and CDR2 is LQKENI in the germline V gene. Trimming removed 4 bases from V and 9 bases from J, with 13 bases in between. CDR3 in amino acids: CASSRKGFSSPLHF. As DNA, the CDR3 is TGTGCCAGCTCACGGAAGGGGTTTTCTTCACCCCTCCACTTT.

V is TRBV18 and J is TRBJ1-1, with D uncertain. Germline V CDR1 and CDR2: KGHSH, LQKENI. The ends were cut back, 1 base at V and 0 bases at J, with 9 bases in the middle. The CDR3 spans 15 residues. The CDR3 DNA follows: TGTGCCAGCTCACCACAAGCGGACCTGAACACTGAAGCTTTCTTT. This encodes CASSPQADLNTEAFF.

CDR3 residues: CASSVVGWLSDTQYF. For the CDR3, the DNA is TGTGCCAGCAGCGTAGTGGGCTGGCTGTCAGATACGCAGTATTTT. J is TRBJ2-3 and V is TRBV9; the D is unclear. The CDR3 is made up of 15 amino acids. Germline CDR1 and CDR2: SGDLS and YYNGEE. V dropped 0 bases and J dropped 4 bases, with 12 bases sitting between them.

This clone came up once. The gene calls are TRBV7-9 and TRBJ2-2; 8 positions match TRBD1. The CDR3 loop spans 15 amino acids. CDR1 and CDR2 from the germline V gene are SEHNR and FQNEAQ (reference sequence). V lost 5 bases and J lost 1; bases outside the gene matches: 3. The CDR3 sequence: CASSPGQGNTGELFF. The CDR3 DNA is TGTGCCAGCAGCCCAGGACAGGGGAACACCGGGGAGCTGTTTTTT.

The chain joins TRBV27 to TRBJ1-1, with no clear D. The CDR3 spans 14 residues. Trimming cost V 7 bases and J 1 base, with 13 bases left between them. The germline V gene encodes CDR1 MNHEY and CDR2 SMNVEV (reference sequence). In DNA form, the CDR3 reads TGTGCCAGCACCCGAAATTCAGGGAACACTGAAGCTTTCTTT. This codes for CASTRNSGNTEAFF.

The V call is TRBV7-2, the J call TRBJ2-7; 10 positions match TRBD2. The germline gives CDR1 SGHTA, CDR2 FQGNSA. The CDR3 contains 15 residues. Germline trimming cut 3 bases from V and 5 bases from J; bases unmatched to any gene: 7. The CDR3 coding sequence is TGTGCCAGCAGCTTGACAACTAGCGGGGATAACGAGCAGTACTTC. Protein: CASSLTTSGDNEQYF. Based on the CDR3 plus reference TRBV7-2 and TRBJ2-7, the full variable domain is GAGVSQSPSNKVTEKGKDVELRCDPISGHTALYWYRQSLGQGLEFLIYFQGNSAPDKSGLPSDRFSAERTGGSVSTLTIQRTQQEDSAVYLCASSLTTSGDNEQYFGPGTRLTVT.

The chain employs TRBV10-2 and TRBJ1-1; D is ambiguous. V was cut by 4 bases and J by 0 bases, with 6 bases left in between. CDR1 is WSHSY and CDR2 is SAAADI in the germline V gene. This CDR3 comprises 13 residues. CDR3 sequence reads: CASSARMNTEAFF. The CDR3 DNA is TGCGCCAGCAGTGCCAGGATGAACACTGAAGCTTTCTTT.

The chain is built from TRBV7-9 and TRBJ2-3; D is perhaps TRBD2 (5 bases). The CDR3 length is 16 residues. Germline V gene lookup returns CDR1 SEHNR and CDR2 FQNEAQ (reference sequence). V lost 3 bases to trimming and J lost 5 bases, with 18 bases between them. The CDR3 DNA reads as TGTGCCAGCAGCTTGGCGCTCGGTAGCGCGGTAGATACGCAGTATTTT. Protein product: CASSLALGSAVDTQYF.

The chain uses TRBV14 and TRBJ1-1, with D hard to call. Germline V lookup: CDR1 SGHDN, CDR2 FVKESK. This CDR3 is built from 14 residues. Trimming shortened V by 3 bases and J by 2 bases, and 10 bases separated the two germline ends. This CDR3 is CASSHGGFNTEAFF. CDR3 in DNA: TGTGCCAGCAGCCACGGTGGATTCAACACTGAAGCTTTCTTT.